This TCR beta chain stems from a study of blood T cell repertoires in COVID-19. The germline V gene has CDR1 SGHVS and CDR2 FNYEAQ. The CDR3 spans 16 residues. Trimming took off 5 bases at V and 3 bases at J, with 18 bases between the two ends. Assay used: immunoSEQ multiplex PCR; TCRdb lists only in-frame clones, some missing. This table holds about 130,000 clones, under 95% found once. The sequence was collected from a man aged 50 to 60 with active COVID-19. The sample comprised peripheral blood. The chain has TRBV7-6 and TRBJ2-3; possible D gene TRBD2, 5 bases. In nucleotides, the CDR3 is TGTGCCAGCAGCCCAAACGGGGAGTCGGGTACAGATACGCAGTATTTT. Translation: CASSPNGESGTDTQYF.